Listed here are 14 T cell receptor beta chains from one sample, sequenced in a study of T-cell reconstitution after alpha-beta-depleted transplantation in children. The TCRbeta library incorporated unique molecular identifiers. Each CDR3 protein is one row after TCRdb ran MiXCR on the PCR reads. The repertoire has around 110,000 distinct CDR3 sequences, under 13% of them found once; the top ten carry around 35%. Material: PBMCs, obtained before TCRalphabeta/CD19-depleted stem cell transplant. Source of these receptors: a boy aged 2-15 years with acute lymphoblastic leukemia, due to receive a stem cell transplant.

V usage is TRBV20-1 and J usage is TRBJ2-1; 12 nucleotides align to TRBD2. In germline, CDR1 is DFQATT, CDR2 SNEGSKA (reference sequence). The trim removed 0 bases at V and 7 bases at J, leaving 7 bases unmatched. This CDR3 spans 16 amino acids. The CDR3 is CSAREGTSGRRNEQFF. The CDR3 bases are TGCAGTGCTAGAGAAGGAACTAGCGGGAGGAGGAATGAGCAGTTCTTC.

A word on this clonotype: No conserved phenylalanine or tryptophan is present at the end of the CDR3, so a read error is the likely explanation. The V call is TRBV5-1, the J call TRBJ1-1, with a tentative D call TRBD1 (5 bases). The V gene lost 4 bases and the J gene lost 4 bases, with 11 bases spanning the gap. CDR1 and CDR2 from the germline V gene are SGHRS and YFSETQ. The CDR3 loop spans 13 amino acids. CDR3 in amino acids: CASSMTAGTEAFC. CDR3 DNA sequence: TGCGCCAGCAGCATGACAGCCGGCACTGAAGCTTTCTGT.

This clonotype was observed a handful of times. The genes are TRBV7-8 and TRBJ2-2; 14 bases are shared with TRBD2. The J segment lost 0 bases and the V segment lost 4 bases, leaving 10 bases of the junction unmatched. Germline lookup yields CDR1 SGHVS and CDR2 FQNEAQ. The CDR3 has 20 residues. This CDR3 reads CASSSGTSGGRNANTGELFF. Here the CDR3 DNA reads TGTGCCAGCAGCTCCGGGACTAGCGGGGGCAGGAACGCGAACACCGGGGAGCTGTTTTTT.

In this sample, this clonotype turned up many times. This rearrangement joins TRBV12-3 or TRBV12-4 to TRBJ2-7, with TRBD1 matching 10 bases. The V and J ends lost 5 bases and 4 bases, in that order; junction bases with no gene match: 8. This CDR3 is 15 amino acids long. As DNA, the CDR3 is TGTGCCAGCAGTGCCGGGACAGGGGTAAGGTACGAGCAGTACTTC. Its protein product is CASSAGTGVRYEQYF.

The chain carries TRBV20-1 and TRBJ2-1, with 15 bases lining up with TRBD2. J gave up 4 bases and V 4 bases, and 8 bases lay outside the gene matches. CDR3 size: 17 residues. The germline V gene has CDR1 DFQATT and CDR2 SNEGSKA (reference sequence). CDR3 DNA: TGCAGTGCTATAGGACTAGCGGGAGGGCCAGGGTACAATGAGCAGTTCTTC. Translated, it gives CSAIGLAGGPGYNEQFF.

The J gene is TRBJ1-2, the V gene TRBV7-3; 7 bases align to TRBD1. The CDR3 spans 15 residues. CDR1 is SGHTA, CDR2 FQGTGA, per germline. Losses at the gene ends were 5 bases for V and 8 bases for J; bases not matched to a gene: 14. The CDR3 bases are TGTGCCAGCAGCCCGACCTCAGGGGGATCTCAGGGCTACACCTTC. Its protein product is CASSPTSGGSQGYTF.

This clonotype appeared a few times. The chain couples TRBV18 to TRBJ1-5; D may be TRBD1 (6 bases). Germline V lookup: CDR1 KGHSH, CDR2 LQKENI. V lost 2 bases and J 2 bases, leaving 10 bases between the germline ends. The CDR3 has 15 residues. CDR3 nucleotides: TGTGCCAGCTCACCAAGGTCAGGGGGCAATCAGCCCCAGCATTTT. Amino acids: CASSPRSGGNQPQHF.

This clonotype turned up a few times. V and J are TRBV6-1 and TRBJ2-5, with D possibly TRBD2 on 5 matching bases. Between the trimmed V and J ends, which lost 6 bases and 5 bases, there was a span of 19 bases. This CDR3 is built from 15 residues. Germline assignment: CDR1 MNHNS and CDR2 SASEGT. The CDR3 region has the DNA TGTGCCAGCAGCCGCCGTCGCGAGCGCGGGGAGACCCAGTACTTC. It specifies CASSRRRERGETQYF.

This clonotype was seen a single time. One junction end disagrees with the germline gene, perhaps due to a read error. J is TRBJ2-1 and V is TRBV7-9; TRBD2 matches 8 bases. CDR3 length: 17 residues. Germline CDR1 and CDR2: SEHNR and FQNEAQ (reference sequence). This CDR3 is CASSLGSGGPSYNEEFF. CDR3 coding DNA: TGTGCCAGCAGCTTAGGTTCGGGAGGGCCCTCCTACAATGAGGAGTTCTTC.

There are many counts of this clonotype. The CDR3 loop is CASTISRTGELFF. The CDR3 nucleotides are TGTGCCAGCACCATTAGCCGGACTGGGGAGCTGTTTTTT. This chain connects TRBV12-3 or TRBV12-4 to TRBJ2-2, with D tentatively TRBD2 (5 bases). The V end lost 7 bases, the J end lost 8 bases, and 14 bases lay between the germline ends. The CDR3 contains 13 residues.

This clonotype was seen at least ten times. This chain links TRBV12-3 or TRBV12-4 with TRBJ2-5; tentatively, D is TRBD1 (7 bases). V lost 6 bases and J lost 5, with 19 bases in between. The CDR3 is 15 amino acids. Here the CDR3 reads CASRLAGQYHETQYF. DNA of the CDR3: TGTGCCAGCAGGCTCGCGGGACAGTATCATGAGACCCAGTACTTC.

CDR3 in DNA: TGTGCCAGTAGTATGGGGGAGCGGAGCAATGAGCAGTTCTTC. Protein sequence: CASSMGERSNEQFF. The chain is built from TRBV19 and TRBJ2-1; possibly TRBD1 or TRBD2 for D (5 bases each). The V end lost 3 bases, the J end lost 6 bases, and 12 bases lay between the germline ends. This CDR3 is built from 14 residues. Germline V gene sequence: CDR1 LNHDA, CDR2 SQIVND (reference sequence).

The chain joins TRBV2 to TRBJ2-1; 7 bases agree with TRBD2. V lost 4 bases, J lost 4 bases, and 4 bases stayed unmatched. The germline gives CDR1 SNHLY, CDR2 FYNNEI. This CDR3 spans 14 amino acids. The CDR3 DNA is TGTGCCAGCAGTGTTAGGCGGGAGTACAATGAGCAGTTCTTC. Amino acids: CASSVRREYNEQFF.

This clonotype was detected a few times. The chain recombines TRBV28 with TRBJ2-1, with TRBD2 matching 9 bases. With 3 bases clipped from V and 6 bases from J, the junction kept 9 bases outside the gene matches. The CDR3 totals 16 residues. Germline loops: CDR1 MDHEN, CDR2 SYDVKM. CDR3 region: CASSLASGIRGNEQFF. Written as DNA, the CDR3 is TGTGCCAGCAGTTTGGCTAGCGGGATAAGAGGCAATGAGCAGTTCTTC.